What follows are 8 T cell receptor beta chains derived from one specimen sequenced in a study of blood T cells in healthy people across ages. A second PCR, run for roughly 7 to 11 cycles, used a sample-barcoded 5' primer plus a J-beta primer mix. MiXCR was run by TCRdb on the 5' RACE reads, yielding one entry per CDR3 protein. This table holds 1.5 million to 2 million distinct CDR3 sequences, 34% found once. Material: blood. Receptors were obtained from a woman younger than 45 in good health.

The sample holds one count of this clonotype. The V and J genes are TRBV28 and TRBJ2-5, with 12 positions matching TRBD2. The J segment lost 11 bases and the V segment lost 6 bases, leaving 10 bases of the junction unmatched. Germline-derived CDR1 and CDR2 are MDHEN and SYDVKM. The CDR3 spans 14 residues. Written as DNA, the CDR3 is TGTGCCAGCAGCGTACTAGCGGGGGGCGAGGAGCAGTACTTC. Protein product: CASSVLAGGEEQYF.

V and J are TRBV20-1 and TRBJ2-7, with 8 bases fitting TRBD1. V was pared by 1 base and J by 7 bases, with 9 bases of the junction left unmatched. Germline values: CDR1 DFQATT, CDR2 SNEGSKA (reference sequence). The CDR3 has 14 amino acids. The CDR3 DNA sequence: TGCAGTGCTAGAGTTGGGACAGGCCTATATGAGCAGTACTTC. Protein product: CSARVGTGLYEQYF.

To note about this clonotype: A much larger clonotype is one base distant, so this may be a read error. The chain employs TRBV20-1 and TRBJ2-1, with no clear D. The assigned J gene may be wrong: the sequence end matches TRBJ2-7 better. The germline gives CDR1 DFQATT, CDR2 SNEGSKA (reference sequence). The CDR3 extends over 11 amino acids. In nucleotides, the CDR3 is TGCAGCGGGTCCGCCTACAATGAGCAGTACTTC. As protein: CSGSAYNEQYF.

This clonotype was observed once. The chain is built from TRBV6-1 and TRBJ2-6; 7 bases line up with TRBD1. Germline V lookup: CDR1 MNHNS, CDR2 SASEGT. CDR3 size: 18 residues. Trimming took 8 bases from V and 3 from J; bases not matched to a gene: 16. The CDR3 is CASGTGARGYFGANVLTF. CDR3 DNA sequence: TGTGCCAGCGGTACAGGGGCTCGCGGGTACTTTGGGGCCAACGTCCTGACTTTC.

CDR3 sequence: CASSPWRDSEQYF. The CDR3 DNA reads TGTGCCAGTAGTCCCTGGAGAGACAGCGAGCAGTACTTC. The chain has TRBV19 and TRBJ2-5; possibly TRBD1 for D (5 bases). The end of the DNA is better explained by TRBJ2-7, so the J call may be wrong. The length of the CDR3 is 13 residues. Germline CDR1 is LNHDA and CDR2 is SQIVND (reference sequence).

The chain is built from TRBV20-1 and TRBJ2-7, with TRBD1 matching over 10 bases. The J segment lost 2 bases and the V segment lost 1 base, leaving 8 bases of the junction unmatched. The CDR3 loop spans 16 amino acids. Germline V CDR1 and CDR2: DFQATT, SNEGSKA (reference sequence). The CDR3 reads CSARAWDRGYPYEQYF. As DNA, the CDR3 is TGCAGTGCTAGAGCCTGGGACAGGGGTTACCCCTACGAGCAGTACTTC.

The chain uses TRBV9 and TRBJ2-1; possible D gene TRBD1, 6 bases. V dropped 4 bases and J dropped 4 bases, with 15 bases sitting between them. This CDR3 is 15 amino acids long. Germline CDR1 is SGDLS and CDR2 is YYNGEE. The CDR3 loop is CASSKEDSYYNEQFF. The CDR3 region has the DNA TGTGCCAGCAGCAAGGAGGACAGCTATTACAATGAGCAGTTCTTC.

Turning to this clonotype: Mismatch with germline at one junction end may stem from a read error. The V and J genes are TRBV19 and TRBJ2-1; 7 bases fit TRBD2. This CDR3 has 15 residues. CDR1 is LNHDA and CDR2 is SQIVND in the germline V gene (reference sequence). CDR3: CASGTALTSYDEQFF. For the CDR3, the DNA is TGTGCCAGTGGTACCGCCTTGACTAGCTACGATGAGCAGTTCTTC.